Following are 16 T cell receptor beta chains from one sample sequenced in a study of shared clonotypes between healthy human individuals. Assay: immunoSEQ multiplex PCR; the TCRdb copy retains only in-frame clones and omits some. This repertoire shows around 2.1 million clones, roughly 91% found once; its top ten account for under 2%. Naive CD8 cells lacked CD45RO, underwent positive selection for CCR7 and left out terminally differentiated effector memory CD45RA+ cells. The sequenced sample was naive CD8+ T cells from PBMCs. Source of these receptors: a man younger than 35 in good health. Some clones in this sample may be carry-over from other donors' samples.

Remarks on this clone: The same CDR3 is also encoded by other DNA sequences in this sample. The chain couples TRBV5-1 to TRBJ2-7; D remains unclear. The length of the CDR3 is 13 residues. Germline loops: CDR1 SGHRS, CDR2 YFSETQ. V lost 0 bases and J lost 2, with 6 bases in between. The CDR3 nucleotides read TGCGCCAGCAGCTTGGACAGAACCTACGAGCAGTACTTC. Protein sequence: CASSLDRTYEQYF.

This clone was seen more than once but under ten times. The chain links TRBV28 to TRBJ2-3, with 7 nucleotides matching TRBD1. Germline V gene lookup returns CDR1 MDHEN and CDR2 SYDVKM. The CDR3 runs to 15 residues. V lost 6 bases to trimming and J lost 0 bases; unmatched junction nucleotides: 6. In DNA form, the CDR3 reads TGTGCCAGCAGCATGGGGACAGCTAGCACAGATACGCAGTATTTT. It yields the protein CASSMGTASTDTQYF.

V gene TRBV6-5 combines with J gene TRBJ1-5; no definite D call. Germline CDR1 reads MNHEY; CDR2 reads SVGAGI. This CDR3 is 13 amino acids long. V was pared by 5 bases and J by 5 bases, with 10 bases between. The CDR3 sequence: CASSEGRDQPQHF. DNA of the CDR3: TGTGCCAGCAGTGAGGGTAGGGATCAGCCCCAGCATTTT.

In the case of this clone: This same CDR3 is encoded by further DNA sequences in the sample. The chain couples TRBV6-5 to TRBJ2-7; D is uncertain. The CDR3 contains 13 residues. The germline CDR1 and CDR2 sequences are MNHEY and SVGAGI. V was trimmed by 2 bases and J by 4 bases, leaving 9 bases between them. For the CDR3, the DNA is TGTGCCAGCAGTTACCGAGTTGGGTACGAGCAGTACTTC. It specifies CASSYRVGYEQYF.

This rearrangement joins TRBV4-3 to TRBJ2-7, with TRBD2 matching 12 bases. This CDR3 has 16 residues. V trimming: 4 bases; J trimming: 2 bases; junction bases outside the gene matches: 6. CDR1 and CDR2 from the germline V gene are LGHNA and YSLEER. The CDR3 DNA reads TGCGCCAGCAGCCCCCGACTAGCGGGAGAGGCCTACGAGCAGTACTTC. It translates to CASSPRLAGEAYEQYF.

This chain links TRBV5-1 with TRBJ2-1, with TRBD2 identical over 10 bases. Germline CDR1 reads SGHRS; CDR2 reads YFSETQ. The CDR3 contains 18 residues. V was pared by 0 bases and J by 8 bases, with 14 bases of the junction left unmatched. The CDR3 here is CASSLALEREGPGYEQFF. The CDR3 nucleotides are TGCGCCAGCAGCTTGGCATTGGAGCGGGAGGGCCCGGGGTATGAGCAGTTCTTC.

The CDR3 bases are TGTGCCAGCAGCCTCGGGACAGGGGTTCGGGAGACCCAGTACTTC. Translating it yields CASSLGTGVRETQYF. The V and J genes are TRBV5-4 and TRBJ2-5, with 10 bases fitting TRBD1. The V and J ends lost 4 bases and 5 bases, in that order; junction bases with no gene match: 8. Looked up from germline, CDR1 is SGHNT and CDR2 is YYREEE (reference sequence). The CDR3 totals 15 residues.

The chain combines TRBV7-2 with TRBJ2-1; 11 bases align to TRBD2. The V gene end was trimmed by 5 bases and the J gene end by 1 base; junction bases not matched to a gene: 4. This CDR3 has 16 residues. Germline V lookup: CDR1 SGHTA, CDR2 FQGNSA. The DNA for the CDR3 is TGTGCCAGCAGCCTGCGACTAGCGGGATCCTACAATGAGCAGTTCTTC. It codes for CASSLRLAGSYNEQFF.

This CDR3 is CASSSQGRDPGEQYF. The CDR3 region has the DNA TGTGCCAGCAGCTCGCAGGGGCGAGATCCCGGCGAGCAGTACTTC. The V gene is TRBV7-8, the J gene TRBJ2-7; perhaps TRBD1 as D (6 bases). Germline values: CDR1 SGHVS, CDR2 FQNEAQ. Trimming removed 4 bases at V and 6 bases at J, with 19 bases between. The CDR3 covers 15 residues.

This clone was seen a few times. CDR3 sequence reads: CASSSSRELFF. The CDR3 DNA reads as TGTGCCAGCAGCTCCAGCAGGGAGCTGTTTTTT. The chain is built from TRBV9 and TRBJ2-2; D is ambiguous. V lost 4 bases and J lost 9, with 7 bases in between. The CDR3 covers 11 residues. Germline CDR1 SGDLS, CDR2 YYNGEE.

The gene calls are TRBV7-9 and TRBJ2-5, with a weak D call TRBD2 (6 bases). The CDR3 runs 17 residues. Trimming took off 1 base at V and 5 bases at J, with 20 bases between the two ends. Germline values: CDR1 SEHNR, CDR2 FQNEAQ (reference sequence). CDR3 sequence: CASSLVGGPPPKETQYF. The CDR3 DNA reads as TGTGCCAGCAGCTTAGTAGGAGGGCCCCCACCAAAGGAGACCCAGTACTTC.

The rearrangement links TRBV27 to TRBJ2-1; 7 bases match TRBD2. The CDR3 spans 16 residues. Germline CDR1 and CDR2: MNHEY and SMNVEV (reference sequence). V lost 1 base to trimming and J lost 8 bases; unmatched junction nucleotides: 11. The CDR3 loop reads CASSLWWAGALDEQFF. For the CDR3, the DNA is TGTGCCAGCAGTTTATGGTGGGCGGGAGCGTTGGATGAGCAGTTCTTC.

This clone came up once. DNA of the CDR3: TGTGCCAGCAGTGATCAGGGGAAGGAGGGCTACACCTTC. Encoded protein: CASSDQGKEGYTF. V gene TRBV2 combines with J gene TRBJ1-2; a possible D gene is TRBD1 (6 bases). The length of the CDR3 is 13 residues. Germline values: CDR1 SNHLY, CDR2 FYNNEI. The V gene lost 3 bases and the J gene lost 8 bases, with 13 bases spanning the gap.

The chain combines TRBV28 with TRBJ2-2, with D possibly being TRBD1 or TRBD2 (6 bases each). V was clipped by 6 bases and J by 7 bases, with 21 bases between them. Germline V gene data show CDR1 as MDHEN and CDR2 as SYDVKM. The CDR3 is 16 residues long. The CDR3 region has the DNA TGTGCCAGCAGGCCGAGGGGGACTGAGAGGGTCGGGGAGCTGTTTTTT. Its translation is CASRPRGTERVGELFF.

This sequence joins TRBV7-9 and TRBJ2-1, with D hard to call. The V end was cut by 5 bases, the J end by 7 bases, with 18 bases between. There are 15 residues in the CDR3. Per germline, CDR1 SEHNR and CDR2 FQNEAQ (reference sequence). CDR3 sequence: CASSQTASWWNEQFF. The CDR3 nucleotides read TGTGCCAGCAGCCAAACAGCTAGTTGGTGGAATGAGCAGTTCTTC.

This clone was observed a single time. The chain combines TRBV28 with TRBJ1-1; D not resolved. The V end lost 6 bases, the J end lost 2 bases, and 13 bases lay between the germline ends. This CDR3 has 14 amino acids. Germline CDR1 reads MDHEN; CDR2 reads SYDVKM. This chain's CDR3 is CASRLKGPNTEAFF. DNA of the CDR3: TGTGCCAGCAGGTTAAAAGGACCCAACACTGAAGCTTTCTTT.